The 3 T cell receptor beta chains given below trace back to one sample, sequenced in a study of cytomegalovirus exposure and HLA in healthy donors. The PCR was carried out with 60 Vbeta primers and 13 Jbeta primers. TCRdb's table, derived via immunoSEQ multiplex PCR, lists solely in-frame clones and lacks some. The sample holds 120,000 or so clones, 78% seen once. Sequencing input: PBMCs. These receptors were taken from a woman aged 40 to 50 in good health and CMV-seronegative.

This clone was counted a few times. The chain joins TRBV15 to TRBJ1-4; 7 positions agree with TRBD1. From germline, CDR1 is LNHNV and CDR2 YYDKDF (reference sequence). The length of the CDR3 is 14 residues. V trimming: 5 bases; J trimming: 4 bases; junction bases outside the gene matches: 4. The CDR3, as DNA: TGTGCCACCAGCTTCGCAGGGGGTAATGAAAAACTGTTTTTT. Residues: CATSFAGGNEKLFF.

This chain uses TRBV18 with TRBJ1-1; 7 bases are a match to TRBD1. In germline, CDR1 is KGHSH, CDR2 LQKENI. V lost 2 bases to trimming and J lost 7 bases; unmatched junction nucleotides: 7. The CDR3 length is 14 residues. For the CDR3, the DNA is TGTGCCAGCTCACCAGACAGGGTACAATTTGAAGCTTTCTTT. This translates into CASSPDRVQFEAFF. The full variable domain, its missing parts supplied by reference TRBV18 and TRBJ1-1, is NAGVMQNPRHLVRRRGQEARLRCSPMKGHSHVYWYRQLPEEGLKFMVYLQKENIIDESGMPKERFSAEFPKEGPSILRIQQVVRGDSAAYFCASSPDRVQFEAFFGQGTRLTVV.

V usage is TRBV19 and J usage is TRBJ2-7, with a weak D call TRBD1 (6 bases). V was trimmed by 6 bases and J by 2 bases, leaving 20 bases between them. The CDR3 is made up of 16 amino acids. Germline values: CDR1 LNHDA, CDR2 SQIVND (reference sequence). The CDR3 here is CASSPLFRGQTYEQYF. Written as DNA, the CDR3 is TGTGCCAGTAGCCCCCTATTCCGCGGACAGACCTACGAGCAGTACTTC.